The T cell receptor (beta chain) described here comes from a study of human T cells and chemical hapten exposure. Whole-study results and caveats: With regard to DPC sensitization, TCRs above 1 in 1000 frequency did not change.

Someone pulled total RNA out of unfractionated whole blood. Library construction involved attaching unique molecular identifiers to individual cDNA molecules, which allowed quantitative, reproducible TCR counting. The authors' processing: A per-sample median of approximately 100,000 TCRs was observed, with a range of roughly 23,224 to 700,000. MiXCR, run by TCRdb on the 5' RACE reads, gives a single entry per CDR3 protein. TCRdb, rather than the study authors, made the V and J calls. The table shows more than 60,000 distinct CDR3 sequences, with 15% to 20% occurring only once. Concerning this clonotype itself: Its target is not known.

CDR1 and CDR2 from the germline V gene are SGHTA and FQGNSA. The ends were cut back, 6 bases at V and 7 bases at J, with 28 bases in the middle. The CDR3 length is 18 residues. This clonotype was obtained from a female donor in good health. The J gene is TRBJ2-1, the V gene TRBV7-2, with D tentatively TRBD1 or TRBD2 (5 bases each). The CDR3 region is CASRRTPGPKVLENEQFF. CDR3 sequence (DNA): TGTGCCAGCAGACGAACTCCGGGGCCCAAGGTGCTTGAAAATGAGCAGTTCTTC.